This TCR beta chain was recorded in a study of CD8+ T cells in alopecia areata. Points from the study as a whole: While patients received tofacitinib, many expanded lesional clones remained present in scalp and blood.

Documented treatment: oral pan-JAK inhibitor, 5-10 mg twice daily. It was from alopecia areata patients that lesional scalp punch biopsies and peripheral blood were collected. Cell sorting was applied to PBMCs, and CD4+ and CD8+ T cells were collected. This CDR3 is 14 amino acids long. Germline CDR1 GTSNPN, CDR2 SVGIG (reference sequence). V lost 3 bases and J lost 4, with 15 bases in between. As concerns this clone: Antigen specificity is unknown.

Reverse transcribed after extraction, RNA yielded cDNA as the sequencing template. Here immunoSEQ multiplex PCR was the method, and the copy in TCRdb shows in-frame clones only, minus some. This table holds some 190,000 clones, more than 55% found once. J is TRBJ1-1 and V is TRBV30; D possibly corresponds to TRBD1 (6 bases). The receptor was derived from a human donor with alopecia areata. The input for sequencing was CD4+ T cells sorted from blood, taken at week 44, from a patient treated with tofacitinib. CDR3 sequence: CAWRDQGRSTEAFF. In nucleotides, the CDR3 is TGTGCCTGGAGGGACCAGGGGAGGAGCACTGAAGCTTTCTTT.